The next 18 T cell receptor beta chains were all read from a single sample in a study of T cell responses to AZD1222 COVID-19 vaccine. Assay used: immunoSEQ multiplex PCR; TCRdb lists only in-frame clones, some missing. The repertoire has 55,000 to 65,000 clones, roughly 88% of them found once; the top ten carry over 13%. The source material was peripheral blood, sampled on day 0 of AZD1222 vaccination. These TCRs come from an adult in good health.

With respect to this clone: Germline is not matched at one junction end, which may reflect a read error. The chain recombines TRBV10-3 with TRBJ2-5; D gene unclear. The CDR3 is 11 residues long. Germline CDR1 reads ENHRY; CDR2 reads SYGVKD. CDR3 coding DNA: TGCGCAAGCAGGCACCAAGAGACCCAGTACTTC. This translates into CASRHQETQYF.

The rearrangement uses TRBV6-2 or TRBV6-3 and TRBJ2-7; possible D gene TRBD2, 5 bases. V lost 2 bases and J lost 6, with 17 bases in between. The CDR3 loop spans 15 amino acids. Germline V gives CDR1 MNHEY, CDR2 SVGEGT. CDR3 DNA: TGTGCCAGCAGTTACACGTTTACGAGGGCTTCCGAGCAGTACTTC. Residues: CASSYTFTRASEQYF.

With respect to this clone: The same CDR3 also results from other DNA sequences found in this sample. V is TRBV4-1 and J is TRBJ1-5; the D gene is possibly TRBD1 (6 bases). This CDR3 has 15 residues. The V end lost 1 base, the J end lost 2 bases, and 9 bases lay between the germline ends. CDR1 MGHRA and CDR2 YSYEKL come from the germline V gene. As DNA, the CDR3 is TGCGCCAGCAGCCAAGTGGGGGCTGGCAATCAGCCCCAGCATTTT. As protein: CASSQVGAGNQPQHF.

Concerning this clone: A read error may produce the germline difference seen at one junction end. V is TRBV13 and J is TRBJ1-4; 9 positions agree with TRBD1. Looked up from germline, CDR1 is PRHDT and CDR2 is FYEKMQ (reference sequence). The CDR3 loop spans 12 amino acids. Written as DNA, the CDR3 is TGTGCCAGCAGCGTAAACAGGGGGCCCCCTGTTTTT. Amino acids: CASSVNRGPPVF. Variable domain in full (rest from reference TRBV13 and TRBJ1-4): AAGVIQSPRHLIKEKRETATLKCYPIPRHDTVYWYQQGPGQDPQFLISFYEKMQSDKGSIPDRFSAQQFSDYHSELNMSSLELGDSALYFCASSVNRGPPVFGSGTQLSVL.

The chain is built from TRBV28 and TRBJ2-6; D may be TRBD1 or TRBD2 (5 bases each). CDR1 is MDHEN and CDR2 is SYDVKM in the germline V gene. The length of the CDR3 is 17 residues. V was pared by 6 bases and J by 0 bases, with 15 bases between. Here the CDR3 DNA reads TGTGCCAGCAGGGGGGTGACAACCCACTCTGGGGCCAACGTCCTGACTTTC. Its protein product is CASRGVTTHSGANVLTF.

The CDR3 nucleotides read TGTGCCAGCAGAAAAATGACCCCGGGAGGCGCCTATGGCTACACCTTC. Protein: CASRKMTPGGAYGYTF. The chain links TRBV28 to TRBJ1-2, with D unclear. V lost 6 bases and J 4 bases, leaving 21 bases between the germline ends. The CDR3 is made up of 16 amino acids. Germline V gene sequence: CDR1 MDHEN, CDR2 SYDVKM.

The chain joins TRBV14 to TRBJ1-3, with no clear D. Germline CDR1 and CDR2: SGHDN and FVKESK. CDR3 size: 15 residues. The V end lost 1 base, the J end lost 1 base, and 8 bases lay between the germline ends. CDR3: CASSQGSVSGNTIYF. The DNA of the CDR3 is TGTGCCAGCAGCCAAGGATCGGTTTCTGGAAACACCATATATTTT.

The CDR3 reads CASSQGLLGPYEQYF. Here the CDR3 DNA reads TGCGCCAGCAGCCAAGGGCTTTTAGGACCCTACGAGCAGTACTTC. This chain links TRBV4-1 with TRBJ2-7; D not resolved. CDR3 length: 15 amino acids. Trimming stripped 1 base from V and 2 bases from J, with 12 bases between. Germline V gene data show CDR1 as MGHRA and CDR2 as YSYEKL.

The chain carries TRBV6-5 and TRBJ1-4; unclear D gene. Trimming pared 6 bases from V and 0 bases from J, leaving 8 bases between. CDR3 length: 14 amino acids. Per germline, CDR1 MNHEY and CDR2 SVGAGI. In DNA, the CDR3 is TGTGCCAGCAGACGGGTAGCAACTAATGAAAAACTGTTTTTT. This gives the protein CASRRVATNEKLFF.

This chain uses TRBV28 with TRBJ2-1, with TRBD1 identical over 7 bases. The ends lost 7 bases at V and 0 bases at J; junction bases unmatched: 6. Germline V lookup: CDR1 MDHEN, CDR2 SYDVKM. The CDR3 extends over 15 amino acids. This CDR3 is CASTPDRRSYNEQFF. CDR3 nucleotides: TGTGCCAGCACCCCGGACAGGCGCTCCTACAATGAGCAGTTCTTC.

The chain has TRBV7-8 and TRBJ2-2, with 13 bases matching TRBD2. V dropped 6 bases and J dropped 0; count of bases not matched to a gene: 7. CDR1 is SGHVS and CDR2 is FQNEAQ in the germline V gene. CDR3 length equals 18 residues. In DNA form, the CDR3 reads TGTGCCAGCAGTAGACCGACTAGCGGGGGGCCGAACACCGGGGAGCTGTTTTTT. Residues: CASSRPTSGGPNTGELFF.

This clone was recorded only once. The rearrangement links TRBV19 to TRBJ2-6; D uncertain. V lost 6 bases and J 0 bases, leaving 6 bases between the germline ends. Germline V gene sequence: CDR1 LNHDA, CDR2 SQIVND (reference sequence). The length of the CDR3 is 14 residues. The CDR3 sequence is CASRHNSGANVLTF. The CDR3 region has the DNA TGTGCCAGTAGGCACAACTCTGGGGCCAACGTCCTGACTTTC. Combining the CDR3 with reference TRBV19 and TRBJ2-6 gives the whole variable domain DGGITQSPKYLFRKEGQNVTLSCEQNLNHDAMYWYRQDPGQGLRLIYYSQIVNDFQKGDIAEGYSVSREKKESFPLTVTSAQKNPTAFYLCASRHNSGANVLTFGAGSRLTVL.

This clone is a singleton in its sample. This chain connects TRBV28 to TRBJ2-7; 8 bases match TRBD1. The ends lost 2 bases at V and 4 bases at J; junction bases unmatched: 19. Per germline, CDR1 MDHEN and CDR2 SYDVKM. The CDR3 is 19 residues long. This CDR3 is CASSLNRDRFNPRSYEQYF. CDR3 nucleotide sequence: TGTGCCAGCAGTTTAAACCGGGACAGGTTCAATCCGCGAAGTTACGAGCAGTACTTC.

The chain has TRBV6-6 and TRBJ1-4; D gene unclear. There are 13 residues in the CDR3. The germline V gene encodes CDR1 MNHNY and CDR2 SVGAGI (reference sequence). The V gene lost 6 bases and the J gene lost 7 bases, with 12 bases spanning the gap. CDR3 coding DNA: TGTGCCAGCAGACCTGACAATAGTGAAAAACTGTTTTTT. It translates to CASRPDNSEKLFF.

As for this clone: Mismatch with germline at one junction end may stem from a read error. The chain carries TRBV5-6 and TRBJ1-1; 7 nucleotides match TRBD1. The CDR3 loop spans 13 amino acids. Germline loops: CDR1 SGHDT, CDR2 YYEEEE. CDR3 sequence reads: CASSLGNRGKAFF. Here the CDR3 DNA reads TGTGCCAGCAGTTTGGGGAACAGGGGTAAAGCTTTCTTT.

This chain joins TRBV19 and TRBJ2-7; the D is unclear. The CDR3 is 13 residues long. V dropped 3 bases and J dropped 2 bases, with 8 bases sitting between them. The germline V gene has CDR1 LNHDA and CDR2 SQIVND (reference sequence). CDR3 sequence reads: CASSMNGPYEQYF. CDR3 nucleotides: TGTGCCAGTAGTATGAACGGTCCCTACGAGCAGTACTTC.

The chain employs TRBV6-5 and TRBJ1-2; no definite D call. The CDR3 sequence is 13 residues long. Germline V gives CDR1 MNHEY, CDR2 SVGAGI. Trimming took off 4 bases at V and 2 bases at J, with 8 bases between the two ends. The CDR3 reads CASSSMDNYGYTF. The CDR3 region has the DNA TGTGCCAGCAGTTCCATGGACAACTATGGCTACACCTTC.

V gene TRBV4-1 combines with J gene TRBJ1-3, with D uncertain. Trimming shortened V by 6 bases and J by 0 bases, and 21 bases separated the two germline ends. The CDR3 is 18 residues long. Germline-derived CDR1 and CDR2 are MGHRA and YSYEKL. The CDR3 region has the DNA TGCGCCAGCAGTCTTCCCCCCGGCCAGGCTACCTCTGGAAACACCATATATTTT. Amino acid sequence: CASSLPPGQATSGNTIYF.